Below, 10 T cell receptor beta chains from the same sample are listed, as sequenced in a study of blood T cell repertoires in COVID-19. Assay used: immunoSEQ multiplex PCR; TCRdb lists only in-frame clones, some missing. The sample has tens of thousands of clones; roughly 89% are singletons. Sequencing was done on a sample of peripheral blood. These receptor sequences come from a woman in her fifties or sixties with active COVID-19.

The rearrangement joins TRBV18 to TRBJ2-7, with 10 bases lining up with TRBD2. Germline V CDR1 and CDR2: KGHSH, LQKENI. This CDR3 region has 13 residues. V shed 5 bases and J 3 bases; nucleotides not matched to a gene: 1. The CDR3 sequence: CASSRTSGYEQYF. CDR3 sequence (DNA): TGTGCCAGCTCAAGGACTAGCGGCTACGAGCAGTACTTC. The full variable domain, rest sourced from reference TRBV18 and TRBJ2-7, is NAGVMQNPRHLVRRRGQEARLRCSPMKGHSHVYWYRQLPEEGLKFMVYLQKENIIDESGMPKERFSAEFPKEGPSILRIQQVVRGDSAAYFCASSRTSGYEQYFGPGTRLTVT.

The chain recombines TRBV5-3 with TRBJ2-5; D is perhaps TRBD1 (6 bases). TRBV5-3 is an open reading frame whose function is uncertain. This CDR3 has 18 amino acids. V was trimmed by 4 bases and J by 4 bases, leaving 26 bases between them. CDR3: CARSHENRQVVVLETQYF. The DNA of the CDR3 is TGTGCCAGAAGCCATGAAAACCGACAGGTAGTGGTATTAGAGACCCAGTACTTC.

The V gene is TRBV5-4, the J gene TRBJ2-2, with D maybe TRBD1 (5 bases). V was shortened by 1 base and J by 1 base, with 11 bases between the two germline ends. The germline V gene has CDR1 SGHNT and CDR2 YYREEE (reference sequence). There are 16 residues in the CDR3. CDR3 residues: CASSLPPGMNTGELFF. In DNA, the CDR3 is TGTGCCAGCAGCTTGCCCCCAGGGATGAACACCGGGGAGCTGTTTTTT. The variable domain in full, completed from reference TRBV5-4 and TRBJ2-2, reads ETGVTQSPTHLIKTRGQQVTLRCSSQSGHNTVSWYQQALGQGPQFIFQYYREEENGRGNFPPRFSGLQFPNYSSELNVNALELDDSALYLCASSLPPGMNTGELFFGEGSRLTVL.

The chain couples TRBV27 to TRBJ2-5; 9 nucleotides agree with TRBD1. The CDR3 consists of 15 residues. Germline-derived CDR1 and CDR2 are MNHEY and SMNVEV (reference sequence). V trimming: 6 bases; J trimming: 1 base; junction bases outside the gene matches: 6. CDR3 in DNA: TGTGCCAGCAGGGCCGGGACAGGGTCCCAAGAGACCCAGTACTTC. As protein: CASRAGTGSQETQYF.

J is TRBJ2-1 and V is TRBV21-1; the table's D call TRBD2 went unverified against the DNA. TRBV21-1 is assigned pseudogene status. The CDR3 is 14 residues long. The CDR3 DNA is TGTGCCACCCCCCTCAAGCGGGGGGTCGATGAGCAGTTCTTC. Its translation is CATPLKRGVDEQFF.

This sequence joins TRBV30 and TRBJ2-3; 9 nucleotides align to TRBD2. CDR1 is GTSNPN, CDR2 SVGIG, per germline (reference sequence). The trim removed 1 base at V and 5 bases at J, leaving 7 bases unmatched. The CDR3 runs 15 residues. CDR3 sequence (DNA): TGTGCCTGGAGTGGGCTAGCGGGAACCATAGATACGCAGTATTTT. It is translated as CAWSGLAGTIDTQYF.

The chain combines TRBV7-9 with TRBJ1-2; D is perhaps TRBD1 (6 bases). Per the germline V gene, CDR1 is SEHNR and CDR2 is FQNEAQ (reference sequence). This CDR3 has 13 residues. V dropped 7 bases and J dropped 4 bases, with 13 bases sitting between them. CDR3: CASTSQGPYGYTF. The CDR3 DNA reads TGTGCCAGCACCTCACAGGGTCCCTATGGCTACACCTTC.

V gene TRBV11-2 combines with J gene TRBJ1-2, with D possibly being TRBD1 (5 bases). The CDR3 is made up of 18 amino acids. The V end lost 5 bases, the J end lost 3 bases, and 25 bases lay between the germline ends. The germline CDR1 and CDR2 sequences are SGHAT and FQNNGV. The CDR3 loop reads CASSKTHMGGWEYYGYTF. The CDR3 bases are TGTGCCAGCAGCAAAACCCACATGGGGGGGTGGGAATACTATGGCTACACCTTC.

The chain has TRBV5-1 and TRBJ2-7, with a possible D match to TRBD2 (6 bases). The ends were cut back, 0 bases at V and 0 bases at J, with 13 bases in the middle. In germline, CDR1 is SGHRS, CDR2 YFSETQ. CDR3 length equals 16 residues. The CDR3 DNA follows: TGCGCCAGCAGCTTGGTGCCCGCGGGGAACTCCTACGAGCAGTACTTC. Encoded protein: CASSLVPAGNSYEQYF.

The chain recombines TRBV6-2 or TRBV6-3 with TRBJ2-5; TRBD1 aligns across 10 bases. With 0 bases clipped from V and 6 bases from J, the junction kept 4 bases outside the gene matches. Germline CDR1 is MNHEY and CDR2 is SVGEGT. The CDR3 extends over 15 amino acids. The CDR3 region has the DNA TGTGCCAGCAGTTACTCCGGGACAGGGGCGAAGACCCAGTACTTC. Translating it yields CASSYSGTGAKTQYF.